These T cell receptor beta chains were read from a single sample in a study of blood T cell repertoires in COVID-19. The table came from immunoSEQ multiplex PCR; TCRdb's copy has only in-frame clones and leaves some out. The sample holds about 480,000 clones; over 75% are singletons and the top ten take 1.5% to 2%. Material: PBMCs or T cells enriched from blood (not recorded which). The receptors were gathered from a woman aged 40 to 55 who had recovered from COVID-19. The CDR3 runs from the conserved cysteine through the conserved F or W. Each record gives: CDR3 protein, CDR3 DNA, clone size, J gene, V gene, D gene. A D gene is named only where the DNA matches it firmly. The size entry is marked missing in some rows and otherwise reads once, few, many or a size class.

cdr3_aa: CASSQRLAVYEQYF
cdr3_nt: TGCGCCAGCAGCCAACGACTAGCGGTCTACGAGCAGTACTTC
clone_size: once
j_call: TRBJ2-7
v_call: TRBV4-1
d_call: TRBD2

cdr3_aa: CASSVATGSYNEQFF
cdr3_nt: TGTGCCAGCAGCGTAGCGACGGGCTCCTACAATGAGCAGTTCTTC
clone_size: .
j_call: TRBJ2-1
v_call: TRBV9
d_call: .

cdr3_aa: CASSSQGTGGISPLHF
cdr3_nt: TGCGCCAGCAGCTCCCAGGGGACAGGGGGGATTTCACCCCTCCACTTT
clone_size: .
j_call: TRBJ1-6
v_call: TRBV5-1
d_call: TRBD1

cdr3_aa: CAWSVARNTQYF
cdr3_nt: TGTGCCTGGAGTGTAGCTAGGAATACGCAGTATTTT
clone_size: .
j_call: TRBJ2-3
v_call: TRBV30
d_call: .

cdr3_aa: CASSELGRLAGAGELFF
cdr3_nt: TGTGCCAGCAGTGAATTGGGGCGACTAGCGGGAGCCGGGGAGCTGTTTTTT
clone_size: once
j_call: TRBJ2-2
v_call: TRBV25-1
d_call: TRBD2

cdr3_aa: CASSMTRDEAFF
cdr3_nt: TGTGCCAGTAGTATGACGAGGGATGAAGCTTTCTTT
clone_size: .
j_call: TRBJ1-1
v_call: TRBV19
d_call: .

cdr3_aa: CASSPEAFRRETQYF
cdr3_nt: TGTGCCAGCTCACCGGAAGCGTTCCGACGGGAGACCCAGTACTTC
clone_size: .
j_call: TRBJ2-5
v_call: TRBV18
d_call: .

cdr3_aa: CASSLQWTGNYGYTF
cdr3_nt: TGTGCCAGCAGCCTACAATGGACAGGGAACTATGGCTACACCTTC
clone_size: .
j_call: TRBJ1-2
v_call: TRBV5-6
d_call: TRBD1

cdr3_aa: CASSITDQETQYF
cdr3_nt: TGTGCCAGCAGTATAACGGACCAAGAGACCCAGTACTTC
clone_size: .
j_call: TRBJ2-5
v_call: TRBV25-1
d_call: .

cdr3_aa: CASSRTSDTGELFF
cdr3_nt: TGTGCCAGCAGTAGGACTAGCGACACCGGGGAGCTGTTTTTT
clone_size: .
j_call: TRBJ2-2
v_call: TRBV6-4
d_call: TRBD2

cdr3_aa: CASRYMGTLSSSEKLFF
cdr3_nt: TGTGCCAGCAGATACATGGGCACTTTGAGTTCGAGTGAAAAACTGTTTTTT
clone_size: .
j_call: TRBJ1-4
v_call: TRBV7-9
d_call: .

cdr3_aa: CASSPTGGGAGDYYEQYF
cdr3_nt: TGTGCCAGCAGCCCCACGGGGGGTGGAGCGGGGGATTACTACGAGCAGTACTTC
clone_size: .
j_call: TRBJ2-7
v_call: TRBV7-9
d_call: TRBD2

cdr3_aa: CASSLYGRDTEAFF
cdr3_nt: TGCGCCAGCAGCTTGTACGGCAGGGACACTGAAGCTTTCTTT
clone_size: .
j_call: TRBJ1-1
v_call: TRBV5-1
d_call: .

cdr3_aa: CATRYRSQGASTEAFF
cdr3_nt: TGTGCCACCCGCTATAGATCCCAGGGGGCCAGCACTGAAGCTTTCTTT
clone_size: .
j_call: TRBJ1-1
v_call: TRBV15
d_call: TRBD1

cdr3_aa: CASSDRGWTETQYF
cdr3_nt: TGTGCCAGTAGTGACAGGGGGTGGACGGAGACCCAGTACTTC
clone_size: once
j_call: TRBJ2-5
v_call: TRBV19
d_call: TRBD1

cdr3_aa: CASSQGGAGHYNEQFF
cdr3_nt: TGCGCCAGCAGCCAAGGGGGGGCGGGACACTACAATGAGCAGTTCTTC
clone_size: .
j_call: TRBJ2-1
v_call: TRBV5-1
d_call: .

cdr3_aa: CASSGLAGASYNEQFF
cdr3_nt: TGTGCCAGCAGCGGGCTAGCGGGGGCGTCCTACAATGAGCAGTTCTTC
clone_size: .
j_call: TRBJ2-1
v_call: TRBV9
d_call: TRBD2

cdr3_aa: CATSDLADNGGNIQYF
cdr3_nt: TGTGCCACCAGTGATTTGGCAGACAATGGAGGAAACATTCAGTACTTC
clone_size: .
j_call: TRBJ2-4
v_call: TRBV24-1
d_call: .

cdr3_aa: CASSQSGVQETQYF
cdr3_nt: TGCGCCAGCAGCCAGTCAGGTGTACAAGAGACCCAGTACTTC
clone_size: .
j_call: TRBJ2-5
v_call: TRBV5-1
d_call: .

cdr3_aa: CASSRTSWVEEETQYF
cdr3_nt: TGTGCCAGCAGCCGGACTAGCTGGGTTGAGGAAGAGACCCAGTACTTC
clone_size: .
j_call: TRBJ2-5
v_call: TRBV11-2
d_call: TRBD2

cdr3_aa: CASSGNRSPGQPQHF
cdr3_nt: TGTGCCAGCAGTGGTAACAGGTCCCCCGGTCAGCCCCAGCATTTT
clone_size: .
j_call: TRBJ1-5
v_call: TRBV25-1
d_call: .

cdr3_aa: CASSPRGETQYF
cdr3_nt: TGTGCCAGCAGCCCACGGGGGGAGACCCAGTACTTC
clone_size: .
j_call: TRBJ2-5
v_call: TRBV9
d_call: .

cdr3_aa: CASTRGPHEQYF
cdr3_nt: TGTGCCAGCACCCGAGGGCCGCACGAGCAGTACTTC
clone_size: .
j_call: TRBJ2-7
v_call: TRBV6-5
d_call: .

cdr3_aa: CASSYGTARETQYF
cdr3_nt: TGCGCCAGCAGCTATGGGACAGCCAGAGAGACCCAGTACTTC
clone_size: .
j_call: TRBJ2-5
v_call: TRBV5-1
d_call: TRBD1

cdr3_aa: CASSMAPGPTEAFF
cdr3_nt: TGTGCCAGTAGTATGGCTCCAGGGCCCACTGAAGCTTTCTTT
clone_size: few
j_call: TRBJ1-1
v_call: TRBV19
d_call: .

cdr3_aa: CASTQGGHYGYTF
cdr3_nt: TGTGCCAGCACCCAGGGGGGCCACTATGGCTACACCTTC
clone_size: .
j_call: TRBJ1-2
v_call: TRBV6-5
d_call: TRBD1

cdr3_aa: CASSQDYRNQPQHF
cdr3_nt: TGCGCCAGCAGCCAAGATTATAGAAATCAGCCCCAGCATTTT
clone_size: .
j_call: TRBJ1-5
v_call: TRBV4-1
d_call: .

cdr3_aa: CASAKGDAGVWQPQHF
cdr3_nt: TGTGCTAGTGCCAAGGGGGACGCCGGTGTGTGGCAGCCCCAGCATTTT
clone_size: .
j_call: TRBJ1-5
v_call: TRBV12-5
d_call: .

cdr3_aa: CASSVQPVVGEETQYF
cdr3_nt: TGTGCCAGCAGCGTACAGCCCGTTGTAGGAGAAGAGACCCAGTACTTC
clone_size: few
j_call: TRBJ2-5
v_call: TRBV9
d_call: .

cdr3_aa: CASSVDFGETQYF
cdr3_nt: TGTGCCAGCAGCGTAGACTTTGGAGAGACCCAGTACTTC
clone_size: .
j_call: TRBJ2-5
v_call: TRBV9
d_call: .

cdr3_aa: CASSQIGGGTEAFF
cdr3_nt: TGTGCCAGCAGCCAAATAGGGGGTGGCACTGAAGCTTTCTTT
clone_size: once
j_call: TRBJ1-1
v_call: TRBV3-1/TRBV3-2
d_call: .

cdr3_aa: CAWSPPPSAAVTDTQYF
cdr3_nt: TGTGCCTGGAGTCCCCCACCTAGCGCGGCCGTCACAGATACGCAGTATTTT
clone_size: .
j_call: TRBJ2-3
v_call: TRBV30
d_call: .

cdr3_aa: CSASGVYEQYF
cdr3_nt: TGCAGTGCTAGCGGAGTCTACGAGCAGTACTTC
clone_size: .
j_call: TRBJ2-7
v_call: TRBV20-1
d_call: .

cdr3_aa: CASSPTGSDGYTF
cdr3_nt: TGTGCCAGCTCCCCGACAGGTTCCGATGGCTACACCTTC
clone_size: .
j_call: TRBJ1-2
v_call: TRBV18
d_call: .

cdr3_aa: CASSSVGLAYNEQFF
cdr3_nt: TGTGCCAGCAGCTCGGTCGGACTAGCCTACAATGAGCAGTTCTTC
clone_size: .
j_call: TRBJ2-1
v_call: TRBV5-8
d_call: TRBD2

cdr3_aa: CASSAPQGLIDNEKLFF
cdr3_nt: TGTGCCAGTAGCGCTCCGCAGGGACTCATAGATAATGAAAAACTGTTTTTT
clone_size: .
j_call: TRBJ1-4
v_call: TRBV19
d_call: .

cdr3_aa: CAWSPMPRDRVFYEQYF
cdr3_nt: TGTGCCTGGAGTCCCATGCCGAGGGACAGGGTATTCTACGAGCAGTACTTC
clone_size: .
j_call: TRBJ2-7
v_call: TRBV30
d_call: TRBD1

cdr3_aa: CALERGLSPLHF
cdr3_nt: TGTGCCTTAGAAAGGGGGCTTTCACCCCTCCACTTT
clone_size: .
j_call: TRBJ1-6
v_call: TRBV30
d_call: TRBD1

cdr3_aa: CASIETDIGYTF
cdr3_nt: TGTGCCAGCATAGAGACTGATATTGGCTACACCTTC
clone_size: .
j_call: TRBJ1-2
v_call: TRBV2
d_call: .

cdr3_aa: CASSPRGGDYEQYF
cdr3_nt: TGTGCCAGCAGCCCCCGGGGTGGGGACTACGAGCAGTACTTC
clone_size: once
j_call: TRBJ2-7
v_call: TRBV11-3
d_call: .

cdr3_aa: CASSQQDRGRGTGELFF
cdr3_nt: TGCGCCAGCAGTCAACAGGACAGGGGTCGGGGCACCGGGGAGCTGTTTTTT
clone_size: .
j_call: TRBJ2-2
v_call: TRBV23-1
d_call: TRBD1